The source of this TCR beta chain is a study of shared clonotypes between healthy human individuals. Study outcomes and limitations: Generally, naive subsets came out with larger estimated richness than memory subsets.

The donors, all of them Caucasian adults, lived in Nashville, Tennessee. A note on this clone: No antigen is known for it.

V lost 4 bases to trimming and J lost 5 bases; unmatched junction nucleotides: 9. Germline values: CDR1 SGHTS, CDR2 YDEGEE. The CDR3 totals 16 residues. Clones were read by immunoSEQ multiplex PCR, and TCRdb kept only the in-frame ones, dropping some. Of roughly 2.6 million clones listed, 90% to 95% are singletons. This sequence joins TRBV5-8 and TRBJ2-7; 13 positions agree with TRBD2. Source material: naive CD4+ T cells sorted from blood. Described subset: CD45RA+ positively selected. The receptor comes from a man younger than 35 in good health. CDR3 loop: CASSVTSGGGPNEQYF. The CDR3 nucleotides read TGTGCCAGCAGCGTCACTAGCGGGGGGGGCCCCAACGAGCAGTACTTC.